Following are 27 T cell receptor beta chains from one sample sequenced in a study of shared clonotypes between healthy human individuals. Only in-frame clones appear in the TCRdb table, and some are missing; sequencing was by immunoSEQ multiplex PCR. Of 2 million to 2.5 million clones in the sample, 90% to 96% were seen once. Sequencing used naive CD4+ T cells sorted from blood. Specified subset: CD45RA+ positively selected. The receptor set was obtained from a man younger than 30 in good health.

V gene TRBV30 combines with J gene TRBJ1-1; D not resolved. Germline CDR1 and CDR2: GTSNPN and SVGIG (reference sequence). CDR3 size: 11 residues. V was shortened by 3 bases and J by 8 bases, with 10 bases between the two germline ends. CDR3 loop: CAWRVAGEAFF. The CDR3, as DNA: TGTGCCTGGAGAGTCGCGGGGGAAGCTTTCTTT.

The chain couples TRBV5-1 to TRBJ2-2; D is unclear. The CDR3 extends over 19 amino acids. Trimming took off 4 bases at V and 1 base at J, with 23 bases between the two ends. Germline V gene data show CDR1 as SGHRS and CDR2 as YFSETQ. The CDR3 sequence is CASSRWSIAVAENTGELFF. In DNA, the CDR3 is TGCGCCAGCAGCCGTTGGTCGATAGCCGTGGCAGAGAACACCGGGGAGCTGTTTTTT.

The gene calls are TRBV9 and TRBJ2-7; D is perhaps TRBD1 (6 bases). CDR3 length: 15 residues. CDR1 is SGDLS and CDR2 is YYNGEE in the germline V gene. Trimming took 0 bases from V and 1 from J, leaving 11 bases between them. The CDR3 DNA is TGTGCCAGCAGCGTAGCCCAAGGGGGATCCTACGAGCAGTACTTC. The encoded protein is CASSVAQGGSYEQYF. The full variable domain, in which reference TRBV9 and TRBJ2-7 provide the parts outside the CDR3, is DSGVTQTPKHLITATGQRVTLRCSPRSGDLSVYWYQQSLDQGLQFLIQYYNGEERAKGNILERFSAQQFPDLHSELNLSSLELGDSALYFCASSVAQGGSYEQYFGPGTRLTVT.

The CDR3 here is CASSPGTASTGGNQPQHF. CDR3 DNA sequence: TGTGCCAGCTCACCAGGGACAGCCTCCACCGGGGGCAATCAGCCCCAGCATTTT. The chain uses TRBV18 and TRBJ1-5; TRBD1 agrees at 7 bases. Losses at the gene ends were 2 bases for V and 2 bases for J; bases not matched to a gene: 12. The CDR3 sequence is 18 residues long. Per germline, CDR1 KGHSH and CDR2 LQKENI. Looking up the rest from reference TRBV18 and TRBJ1-5 gives the full variable domain: NAGVMQNPRHLVRRRGQEARLRCSPMKGHSHVYWYRQLPEEGLKFMVYLQKENIIDESGMPKERFSAEFPKEGPSILRIQQVVRGDSAAYFCASSPGTASTGGNQPQHFGDGTRLSIL.

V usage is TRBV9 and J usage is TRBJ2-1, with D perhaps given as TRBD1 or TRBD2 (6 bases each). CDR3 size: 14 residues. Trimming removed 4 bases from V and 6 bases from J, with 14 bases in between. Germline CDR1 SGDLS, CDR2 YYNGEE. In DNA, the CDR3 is TGTGCCAGCAGCAAGGGAGGACAGTCCAATGAGCAGTTCTTC. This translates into CASSKGGQSNEQFF.

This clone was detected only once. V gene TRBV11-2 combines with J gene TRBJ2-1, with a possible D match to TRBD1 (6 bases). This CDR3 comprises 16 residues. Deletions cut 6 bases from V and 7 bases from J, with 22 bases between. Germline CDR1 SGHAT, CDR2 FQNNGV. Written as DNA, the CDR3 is TGTGCCAGCAGTTATCTACAGGGCGTAAAACGGAATGAGCAGTTCTTC. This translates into CASSYLQGVKRNEQFF.

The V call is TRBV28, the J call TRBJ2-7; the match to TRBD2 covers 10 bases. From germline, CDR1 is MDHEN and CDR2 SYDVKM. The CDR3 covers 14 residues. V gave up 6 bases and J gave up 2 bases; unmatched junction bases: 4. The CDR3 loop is CASSPSGSAYEQYF. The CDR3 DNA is TGTGCCAGCAGCCCTAGCGGGAGTGCCTACGAGCAGTACTTC. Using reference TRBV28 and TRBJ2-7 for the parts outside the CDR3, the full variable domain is DVKVTQSSRYLVKRTGEKVFLECVQDMDHENMFWYRQDPGLGLRLIYFSYDVKMKEKGDIPEGYSVSREKKERFSLILESASTNQTSMYLCASSPSGSAYEQYFGPGTRLTVT.

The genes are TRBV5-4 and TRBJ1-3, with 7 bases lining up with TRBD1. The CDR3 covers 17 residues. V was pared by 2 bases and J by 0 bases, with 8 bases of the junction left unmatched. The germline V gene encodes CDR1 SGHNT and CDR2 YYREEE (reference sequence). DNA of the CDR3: TGTGCCAGCAGCTTCGGAGGGGGCAGGAACTCTGGAAACACCATATATTTT. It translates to CASSFGGGRNSGNTIYF.

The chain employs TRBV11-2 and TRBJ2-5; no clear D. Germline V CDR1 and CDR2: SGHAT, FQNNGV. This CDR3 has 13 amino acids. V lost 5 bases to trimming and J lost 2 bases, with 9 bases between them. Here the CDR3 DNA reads TGTGCCAGCAGCGTAACCCCACAAGAGACCCAGTACTTC. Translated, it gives CASSVTPQETQYF. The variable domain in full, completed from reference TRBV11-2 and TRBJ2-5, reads EAGVAQSPRYKIIEKRQSVAFWCNPISGHATLYWYQQILGQGPKLLIQFQNNGVVDDSQLPKDRFSAERLKGVDSTLKIQPAKLEDSAVYLCASSVTPQETQYFGPGTRLLVL.

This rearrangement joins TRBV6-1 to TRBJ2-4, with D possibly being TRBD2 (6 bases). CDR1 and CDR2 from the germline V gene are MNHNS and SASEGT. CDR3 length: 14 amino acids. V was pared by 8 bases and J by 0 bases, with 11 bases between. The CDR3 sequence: CASVTGVAKNIQYF. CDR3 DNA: TGTGCCAGCGTTACGGGGGTAGCCAAAAACATTCAGTACTTC.

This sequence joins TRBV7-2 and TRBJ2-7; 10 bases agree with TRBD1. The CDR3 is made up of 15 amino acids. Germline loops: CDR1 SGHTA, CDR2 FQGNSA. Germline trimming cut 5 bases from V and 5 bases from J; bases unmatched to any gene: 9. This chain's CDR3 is CASSIRQGAANEQYF. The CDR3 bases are TGTGCCAGCAGCATTAGACAGGGGGCCGCGAACGAGCAGTACTTC.

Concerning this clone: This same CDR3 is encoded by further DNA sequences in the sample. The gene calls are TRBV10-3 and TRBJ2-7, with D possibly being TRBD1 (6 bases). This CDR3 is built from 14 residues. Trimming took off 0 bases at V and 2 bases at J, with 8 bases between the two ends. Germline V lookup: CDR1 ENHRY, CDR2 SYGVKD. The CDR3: CAISESDRTYEQYF. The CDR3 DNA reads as TGTGCCATCAGTGAGTCCGACAGGACCTACGAGCAGTACTTC.

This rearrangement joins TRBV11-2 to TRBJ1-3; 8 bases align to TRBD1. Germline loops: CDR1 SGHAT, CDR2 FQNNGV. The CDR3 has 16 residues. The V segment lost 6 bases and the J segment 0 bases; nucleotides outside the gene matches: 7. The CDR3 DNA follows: TGTGCCAGCAGACACCGGGACAGGTCCTCTGGAAACACCATATATTTT. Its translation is CASRHRDRSSGNTIYF. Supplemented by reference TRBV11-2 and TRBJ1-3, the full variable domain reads EAGVAQSPRYKIIEKRQSVAFWCNPISGHATLYWYQQILGQGPKLLIQFQNNGVVDDSQLPKDRFSAERLKGVDSTLKIQPAKLEDSAVYLCASRHRDRSSGNTIYFGEGSWLTVV.

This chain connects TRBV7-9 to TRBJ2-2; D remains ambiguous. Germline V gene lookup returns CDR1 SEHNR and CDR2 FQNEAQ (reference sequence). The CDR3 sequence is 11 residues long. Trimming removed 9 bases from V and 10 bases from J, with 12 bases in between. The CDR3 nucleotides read TGTGCCAGTAGAACCTTGCAGGAGCTGTTTTTT. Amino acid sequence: CASRTLQELFF.

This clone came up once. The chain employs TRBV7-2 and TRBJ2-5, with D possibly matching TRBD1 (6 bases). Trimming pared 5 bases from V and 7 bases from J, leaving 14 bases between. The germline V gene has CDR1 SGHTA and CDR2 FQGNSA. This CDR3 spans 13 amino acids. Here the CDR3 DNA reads TGTGCCAGCAGCCAACAGGGTGGGGGGACCCAGTACTTC. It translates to CASSQQGGGTQYF. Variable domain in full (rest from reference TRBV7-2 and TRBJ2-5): GAGVSQSPSNKVTEKGKDVELRCDPISGHTALYWYRQSLGQGLEFLIYFQGNSAPDKSGLPSDRFSAERTGGSVSTLTIQRTQQEDSAVYLCASSQQGGGTQYFGPGTRLLVL.

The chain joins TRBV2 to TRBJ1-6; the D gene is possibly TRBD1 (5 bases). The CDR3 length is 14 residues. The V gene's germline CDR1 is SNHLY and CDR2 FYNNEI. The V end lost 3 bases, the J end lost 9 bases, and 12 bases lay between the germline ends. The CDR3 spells CASSDETDFSPLHF. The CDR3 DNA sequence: TGTGCCAGCAGTGACGAGACAGACTTTTCACCCCTCCACTTT.

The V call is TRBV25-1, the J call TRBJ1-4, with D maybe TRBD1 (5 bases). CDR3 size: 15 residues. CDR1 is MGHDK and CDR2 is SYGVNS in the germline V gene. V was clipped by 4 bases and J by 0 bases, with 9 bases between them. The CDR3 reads CASSAAGPTNEKLFF. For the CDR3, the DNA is TGTGCCAGCAGTGCTGCGGGGCCAACTAATGAAAAACTGTTTTTT.

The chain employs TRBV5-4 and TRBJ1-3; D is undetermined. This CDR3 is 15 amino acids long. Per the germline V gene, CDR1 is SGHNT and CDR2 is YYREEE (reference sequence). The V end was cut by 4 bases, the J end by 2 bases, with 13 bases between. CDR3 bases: TGTGCCAGCAGCCTGGCGGGAATTGCTGGAAACACCATATATTTT. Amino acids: CASSLAGIAGNTIYF.

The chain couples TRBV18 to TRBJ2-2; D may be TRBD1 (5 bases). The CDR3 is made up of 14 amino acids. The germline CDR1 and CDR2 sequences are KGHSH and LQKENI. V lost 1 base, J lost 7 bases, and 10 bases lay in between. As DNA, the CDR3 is TGTGCCAGCTCACCACAGGGGCTGGTCGGGGAGCTGTTTTTT. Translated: CASSPQGLVGELFF.

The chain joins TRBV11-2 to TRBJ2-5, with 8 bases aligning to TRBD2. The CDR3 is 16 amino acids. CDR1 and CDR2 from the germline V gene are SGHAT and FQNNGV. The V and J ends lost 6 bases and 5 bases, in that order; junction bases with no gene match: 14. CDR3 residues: CASSSEPGLEWETQYF. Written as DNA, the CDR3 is TGTGCCAGCAGTTCCGAGCCGGGACTAGAGTGGGAGACCCAGTACTTC. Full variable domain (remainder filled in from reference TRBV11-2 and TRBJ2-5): EAGVAQSPRYKIIEKRQSVAFWCNPISGHATLYWYQQILGQGPKLLIQFQNNGVVDDSQLPKDRFSAERLKGVDSTLKIQPAKLEDSAVYLCASSSEPGLEWETQYFGPGTRLLVL.

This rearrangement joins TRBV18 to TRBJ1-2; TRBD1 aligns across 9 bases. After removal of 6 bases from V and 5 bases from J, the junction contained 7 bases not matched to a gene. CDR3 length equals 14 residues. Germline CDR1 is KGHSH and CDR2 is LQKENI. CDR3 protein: CASSGQGTKYGYTF. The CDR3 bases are TGTGCCAGCTCCGGACAGGGGACGAAGTATGGCTACACCTTC. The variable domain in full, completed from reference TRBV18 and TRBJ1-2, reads NAGVMQNPRHLVRRRGQEARLRCSPMKGHSHVYWYRQLPEEGLKFMVYLQKENIIDESGMPKERFSAEFPKEGPSILRIQQVVRGDSAAYFCASSGQGTKYGYTFGSGTRLTVV.

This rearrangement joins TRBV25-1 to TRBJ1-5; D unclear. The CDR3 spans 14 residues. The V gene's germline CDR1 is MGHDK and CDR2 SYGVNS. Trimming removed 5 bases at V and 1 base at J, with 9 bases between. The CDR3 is CASSRHGSNQPQHF. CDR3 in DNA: TGTGCCAGCAGTCGACACGGGAGCAATCAGCCCCAGCATTTT.

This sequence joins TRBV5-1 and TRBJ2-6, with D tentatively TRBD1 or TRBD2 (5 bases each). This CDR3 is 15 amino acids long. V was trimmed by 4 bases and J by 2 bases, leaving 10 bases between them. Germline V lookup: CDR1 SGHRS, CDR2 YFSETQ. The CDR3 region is CASSLGATGANVLTF. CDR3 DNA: TGCGCCAGCAGCCTCGGGGCCACTGGGGCCAACGTCCTGACTTTC.

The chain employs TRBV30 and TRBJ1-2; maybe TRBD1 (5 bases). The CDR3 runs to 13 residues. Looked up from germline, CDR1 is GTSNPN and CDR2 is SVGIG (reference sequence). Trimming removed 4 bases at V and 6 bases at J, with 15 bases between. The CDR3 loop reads CAWTLGVQDGYTF. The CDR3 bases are TGTGCCTGGACCCTGGGGGTTCAGGATGGCTACACCTTC.

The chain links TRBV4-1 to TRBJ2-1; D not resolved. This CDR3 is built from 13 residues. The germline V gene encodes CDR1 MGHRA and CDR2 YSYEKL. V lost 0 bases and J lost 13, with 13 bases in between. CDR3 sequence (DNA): TGCGCCAGCAGCCAAGAGTCGAACCTCTTTCAGTTCTTC. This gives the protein CASSQESNLFQFF.

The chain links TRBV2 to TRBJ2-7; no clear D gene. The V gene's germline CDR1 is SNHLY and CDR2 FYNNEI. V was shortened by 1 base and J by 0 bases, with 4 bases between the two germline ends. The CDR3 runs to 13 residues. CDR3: CASSEVVSYEQYF. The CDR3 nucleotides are TGTGCCAGCAGTGAAGTCGTCTCCTACGAGCAGTACTTC.

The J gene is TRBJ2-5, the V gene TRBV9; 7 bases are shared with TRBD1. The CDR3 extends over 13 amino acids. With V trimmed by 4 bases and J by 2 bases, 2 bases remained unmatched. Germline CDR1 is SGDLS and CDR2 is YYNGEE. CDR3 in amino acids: CASSPGQQETQYF. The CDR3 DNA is TGTGCCAGCAGCCCGGGACAGCAAGAGACCCAGTACTTC.